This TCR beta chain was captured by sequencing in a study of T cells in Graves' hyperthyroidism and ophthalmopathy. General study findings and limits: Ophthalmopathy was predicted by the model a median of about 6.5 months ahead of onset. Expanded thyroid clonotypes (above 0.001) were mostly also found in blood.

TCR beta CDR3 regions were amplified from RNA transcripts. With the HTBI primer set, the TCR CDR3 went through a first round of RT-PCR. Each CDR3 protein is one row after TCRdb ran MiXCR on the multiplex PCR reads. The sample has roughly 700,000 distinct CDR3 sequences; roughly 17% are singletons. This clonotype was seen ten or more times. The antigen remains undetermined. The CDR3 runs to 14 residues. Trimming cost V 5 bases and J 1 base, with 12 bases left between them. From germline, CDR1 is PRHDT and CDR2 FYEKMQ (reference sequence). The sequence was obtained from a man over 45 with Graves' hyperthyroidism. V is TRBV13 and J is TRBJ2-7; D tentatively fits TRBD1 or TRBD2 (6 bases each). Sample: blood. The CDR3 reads CASSPGGASYEQYF. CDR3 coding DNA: TGTGCCAGCAGCCCCGGGGGCGCTTCCTACGAGCAGTACTTC.